The subject of this entry is one T cell receptor (beta chain). Germline V gene sequence: CDR1 SGHTA, CDR2 FQGTGA. CDR3 size: 14 residues. V shed 4 bases and J shed 10 bases, with 14 bases lying between them. This table comes from immunoSEQ multiplex PCR, and its TCRdb copy is limited to in-frame clones, with some not included. This table holds about 34,000 clones, around 80% found once. This entry is derived from a study of OX40 agonist ivuxolimab in advanced cancers. Overall study context: The study gave patients intravenous ivuxolimab at 0.01 to 10 mg/kg every 2 weeks. Patients achieving partial responses numbered three: one hepatocellular carcinoma case and two cutaneous melanoma cases.

This TCR derives from an adult with an advanced solid tumor such as melanoma, head and neck, liver or kidney cancer. The sample in question was CD4+ or CD8+ T cells sorted from blood, obtained in a trial of the OX40 agonist ivuxolimab. The rearrangement uses TRBV7-3 and TRBJ1-6, with a possible D match to TRBD1 (5 bases). The CDR3 sequence is CASSSTHGTSPLHF. The CDR3 nucleotides are TGTGCCAGCAGCTCGACACATGGGACCTCACCCCTCCACTTT.